This T cell receptor (beta chain) was retrieved from a study of T cell repertoires in cytomegalovirus infection. Study details: In public TCR beta signatures, there were indications of both CMV infection and matching HLA type. Study-level results: Clonotype analysis showed dominance of the ex vivo response by HLA-C-restricted CMV-specific TCR beta clonotypes.

TCRdb redid the calling of the reads with MiXCR, one entry per CDR3 protein. Among under 850,000 distinct CDR3 sequences listed, less than 40% were seen once. This clonotype was counted many times. As yet, its antigen is unknown. V lost 5 bases to trimming and J lost 0 bases; unmatched junction nucleotides: 16. The CDR3 spans 18 residues. CDR1 and CDR2 (germline): SGHVS, FQNEAQ. This chain uses TRBV7-8 with TRBJ2-7; 7 bases match TRBD2. Source material: PBMCs. The TCR originated in a human donor in good health (CMV status not recorded). Some clones in this sample may be carry-over from other donors' samples. The CDR3 spells CASSPLGGRPQNSYEQYF. As DNA, the CDR3 is TGTGCCAGCAGCCCATTGGGAGGGAGGCCACAAAACTCCTACGAGCAGTACTTC.